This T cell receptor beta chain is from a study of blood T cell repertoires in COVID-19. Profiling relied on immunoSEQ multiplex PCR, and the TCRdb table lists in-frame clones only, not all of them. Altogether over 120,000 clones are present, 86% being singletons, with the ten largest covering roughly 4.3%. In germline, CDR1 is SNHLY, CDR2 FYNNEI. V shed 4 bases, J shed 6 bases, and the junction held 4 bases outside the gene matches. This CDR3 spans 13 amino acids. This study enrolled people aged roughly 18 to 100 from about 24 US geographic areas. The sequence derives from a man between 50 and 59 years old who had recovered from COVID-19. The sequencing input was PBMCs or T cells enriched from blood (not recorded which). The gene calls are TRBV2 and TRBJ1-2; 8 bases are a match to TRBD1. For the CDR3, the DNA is TGTGCCAGCAGTGCGGGACAGGACCATGGCTACACCTTC. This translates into CASSAGQDHGYTF.